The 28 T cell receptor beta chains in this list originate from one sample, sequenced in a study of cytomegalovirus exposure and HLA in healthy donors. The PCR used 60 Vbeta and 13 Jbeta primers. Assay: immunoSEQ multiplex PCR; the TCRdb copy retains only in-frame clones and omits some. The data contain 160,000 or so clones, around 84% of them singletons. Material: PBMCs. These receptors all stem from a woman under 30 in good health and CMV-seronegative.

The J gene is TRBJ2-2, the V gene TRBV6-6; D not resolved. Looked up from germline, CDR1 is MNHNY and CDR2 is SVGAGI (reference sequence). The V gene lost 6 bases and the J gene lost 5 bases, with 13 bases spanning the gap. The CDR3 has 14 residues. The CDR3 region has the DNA TGTGCCAGCAGAGGCCGGCAGGCAACCGGGGAGCTGTTTTTT. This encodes CASRGRQATGELFF.

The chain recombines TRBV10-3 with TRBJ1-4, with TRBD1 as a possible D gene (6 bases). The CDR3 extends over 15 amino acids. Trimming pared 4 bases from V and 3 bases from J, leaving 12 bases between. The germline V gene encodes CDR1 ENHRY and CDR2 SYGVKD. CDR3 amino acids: CAISGSQGPNEKLFF. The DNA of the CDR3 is TGTGCCATCAGTGGGTCACAGGGTCCTAATGAAAAACTGTTTTTT.

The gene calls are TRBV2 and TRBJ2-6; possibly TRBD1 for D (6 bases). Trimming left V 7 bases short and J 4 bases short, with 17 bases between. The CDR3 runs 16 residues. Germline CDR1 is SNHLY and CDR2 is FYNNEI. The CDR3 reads CASTRDTGGGANVLTF. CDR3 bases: TGTGCCAGCACTAGGGACACCGGTGGAGGGGCCAACGTCCTGACTTTC.

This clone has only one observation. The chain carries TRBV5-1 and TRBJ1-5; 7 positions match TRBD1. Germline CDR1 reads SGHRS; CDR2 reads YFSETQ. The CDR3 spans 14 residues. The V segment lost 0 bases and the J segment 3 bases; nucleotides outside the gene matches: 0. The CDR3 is CASSLEGANQPQHF. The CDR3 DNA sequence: TGCGCCAGCAGCTTGGAGGGGGCCAATCAGCCCCAGCATTTT.

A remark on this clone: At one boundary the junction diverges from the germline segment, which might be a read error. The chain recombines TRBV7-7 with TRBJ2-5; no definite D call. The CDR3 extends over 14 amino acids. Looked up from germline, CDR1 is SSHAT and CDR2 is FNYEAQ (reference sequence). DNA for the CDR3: TGTGCTAGCAGCTTAGTTGCCAGTCAAGAGACCCAGTACTTC. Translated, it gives CASSLVASQETQYF.

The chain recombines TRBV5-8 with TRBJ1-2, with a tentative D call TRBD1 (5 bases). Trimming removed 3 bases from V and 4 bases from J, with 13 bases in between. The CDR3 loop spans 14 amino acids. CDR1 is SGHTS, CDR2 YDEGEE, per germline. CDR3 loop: CASSSRQSFYGYTF. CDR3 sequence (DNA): TGTGCCAGCAGCTCTCGACAGTCCTTCTATGGCTACACCTTC.

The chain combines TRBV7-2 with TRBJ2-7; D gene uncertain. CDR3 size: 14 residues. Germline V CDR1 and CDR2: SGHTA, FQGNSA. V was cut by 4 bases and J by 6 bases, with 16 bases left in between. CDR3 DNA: TGTGCCAGCAGCTCTCCGGCGAGGCTGGGCGAGCAGTACTTC. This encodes CASSSPARLGEQYF.

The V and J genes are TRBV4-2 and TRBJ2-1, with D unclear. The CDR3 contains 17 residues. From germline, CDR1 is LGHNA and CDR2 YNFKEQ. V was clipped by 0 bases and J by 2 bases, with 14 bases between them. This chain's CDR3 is CASSQDLSSVAYNEQFF. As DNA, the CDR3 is TGTGCCAGCAGCCAAGATCTGTCCAGCGTAGCCTACAATGAGCAGTTCTTC.

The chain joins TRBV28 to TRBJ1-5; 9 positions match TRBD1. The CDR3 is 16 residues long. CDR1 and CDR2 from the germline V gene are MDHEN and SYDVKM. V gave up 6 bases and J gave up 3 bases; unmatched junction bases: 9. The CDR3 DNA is TGTGCCAGCAGGCCCTCGGGACAGGGTGCCAATCAGCCCCAGCATTTT. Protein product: CASRPSGQGANQPQHF.

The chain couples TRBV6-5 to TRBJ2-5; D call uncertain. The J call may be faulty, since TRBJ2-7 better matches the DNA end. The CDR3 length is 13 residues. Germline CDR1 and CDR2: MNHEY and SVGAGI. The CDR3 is CASSYTASYEQYF. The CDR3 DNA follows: TGTGCCAGCAGTTACACAGCCTCCTACGAGCAGTACTTC.

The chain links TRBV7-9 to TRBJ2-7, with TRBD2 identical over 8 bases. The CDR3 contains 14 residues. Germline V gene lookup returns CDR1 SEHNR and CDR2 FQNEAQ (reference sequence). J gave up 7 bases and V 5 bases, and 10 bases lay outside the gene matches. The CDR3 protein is CASSRGGRAGEQYF. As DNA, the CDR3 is TGTGCCAGCAGCCGGGGGGGGAGGGCCGGGGAGCAGTACTTC. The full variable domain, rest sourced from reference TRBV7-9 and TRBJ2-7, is DTGVSQNPRHKITKRGQNVTFRCDPISEHNRLYWYRQTLGQGPEFLTYFQNEAQLEKSRLLSDRFSAERPKGSFSTLEIQRTEQGDSAMYLCASSRGGRAGEQYFGPGTRLTVT.

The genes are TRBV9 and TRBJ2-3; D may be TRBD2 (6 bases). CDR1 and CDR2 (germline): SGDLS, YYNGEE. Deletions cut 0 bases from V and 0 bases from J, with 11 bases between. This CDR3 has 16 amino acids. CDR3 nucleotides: TGTGCCAGCAGCGTAGGGGGCGGGGCTAGCACAGATACGCAGTATTTT. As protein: CASSVGGGASTDTQYF.

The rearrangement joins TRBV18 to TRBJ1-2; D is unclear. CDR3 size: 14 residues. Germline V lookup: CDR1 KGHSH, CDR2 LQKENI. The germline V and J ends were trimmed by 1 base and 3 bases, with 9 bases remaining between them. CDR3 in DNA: TGTGCCAGCTCACCACTTGGAGGCGACTATGGCTACACCTTC. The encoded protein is CASSPLGGDYGYTF.

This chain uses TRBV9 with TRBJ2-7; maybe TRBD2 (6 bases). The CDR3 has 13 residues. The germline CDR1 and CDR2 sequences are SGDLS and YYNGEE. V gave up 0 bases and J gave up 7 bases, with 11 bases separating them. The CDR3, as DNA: TGTGCCAGCAGCGTAGGTCTGGGGGGAGAGCAGTACTTC. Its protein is CASSVGLGGEQYF.

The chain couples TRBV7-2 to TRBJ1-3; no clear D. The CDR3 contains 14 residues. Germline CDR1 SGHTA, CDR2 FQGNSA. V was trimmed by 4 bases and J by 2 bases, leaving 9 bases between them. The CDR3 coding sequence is TGTGCCAGCAGCTCCCAACAAACTGGAAACACCATATATTTT. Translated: CASSSQQTGNTIYF.

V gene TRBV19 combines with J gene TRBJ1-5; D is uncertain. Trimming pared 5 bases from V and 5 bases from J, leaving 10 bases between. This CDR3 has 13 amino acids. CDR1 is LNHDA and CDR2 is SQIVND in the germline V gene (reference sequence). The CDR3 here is CASSSSGDQPQHF. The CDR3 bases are TGTGCCAGTAGTTCTTCCGGGGATCAGCCCCAGCATTTT.

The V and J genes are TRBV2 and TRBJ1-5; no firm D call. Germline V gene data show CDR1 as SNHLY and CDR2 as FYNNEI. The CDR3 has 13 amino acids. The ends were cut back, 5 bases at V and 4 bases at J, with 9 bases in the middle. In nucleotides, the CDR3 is TGTGCCAGCAGTACCGAGCCAAATCAGCCCCAGCATTTT. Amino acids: CASSTEPNQPQHF.

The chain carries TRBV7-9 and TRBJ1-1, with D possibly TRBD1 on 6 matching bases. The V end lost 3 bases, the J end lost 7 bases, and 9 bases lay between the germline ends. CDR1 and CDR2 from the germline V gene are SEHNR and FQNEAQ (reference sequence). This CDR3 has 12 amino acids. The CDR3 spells CASSFSTGEAFF. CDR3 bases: TGTGCCAGCAGCTTCTCGACAGGTGAAGCTTTCTTT.

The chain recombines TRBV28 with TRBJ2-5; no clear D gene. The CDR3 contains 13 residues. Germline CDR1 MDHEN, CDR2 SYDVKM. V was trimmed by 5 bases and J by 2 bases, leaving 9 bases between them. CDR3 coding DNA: TGTGCCAGCAGTAAGACTGAACAAGAGACCCAGTACTTC. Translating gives CASSKTEQETQYF.

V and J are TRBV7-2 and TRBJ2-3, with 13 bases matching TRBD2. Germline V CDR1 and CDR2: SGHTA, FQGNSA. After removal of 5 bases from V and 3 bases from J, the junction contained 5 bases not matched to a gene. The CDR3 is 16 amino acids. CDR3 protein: CASSLLAGGGTDTQYF. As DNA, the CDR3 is TGTGCCAGCAGCCTACTAGCGGGGGGGGGTACAGATACGCAGTATTTT. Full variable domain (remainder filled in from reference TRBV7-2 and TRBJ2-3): GAGVSQSPSNKVTEKGKDVELRCDPISGHTALYWYRQSLGQGLEFLIYFQGNSAPDKSGLPSDRFSAERTGGSVSTLTIQRTQQEDSAVYLCASSLLAGGGTDTQYFGPGTRLTVL.

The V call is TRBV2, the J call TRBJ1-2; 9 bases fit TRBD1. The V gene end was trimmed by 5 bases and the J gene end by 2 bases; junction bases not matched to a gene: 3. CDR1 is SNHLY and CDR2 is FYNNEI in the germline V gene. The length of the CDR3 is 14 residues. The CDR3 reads CASSSGQGNYGYTF. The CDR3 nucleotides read TGTGCCAGCAGTTCGGGACAGGGCAACTATGGCTACACCTTC.

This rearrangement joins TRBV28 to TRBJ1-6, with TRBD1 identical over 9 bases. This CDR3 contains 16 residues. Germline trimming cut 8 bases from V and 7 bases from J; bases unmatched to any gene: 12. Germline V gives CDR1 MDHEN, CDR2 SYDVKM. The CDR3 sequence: CASGYTTGTGNSPLHF. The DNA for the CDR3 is TGTGCCAGCGGATACACCACCGGGACAGGGAATTCACCCCTCCACTTT.

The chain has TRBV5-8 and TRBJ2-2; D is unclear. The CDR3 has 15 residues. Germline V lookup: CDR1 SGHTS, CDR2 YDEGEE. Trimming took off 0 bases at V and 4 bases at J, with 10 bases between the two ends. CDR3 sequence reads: CASSLGLHRTGELFF. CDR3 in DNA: TGTGCCAGCAGCTTGGGACTTCATCGCACCGGGGAGCTGTTTTTT.

CDR3 sequence (DNA): TGTGCCAGCACCCCCGGCAGGGGTTACCCAGATACGCAGTATTTT. Protein sequence: CASTPGRGYPDTQYF. The V gene is TRBV27, the J gene TRBJ2-3; possible D gene TRBD1, 6 bases. V lost 7 bases and J 4 bases, leaving 18 bases between the germline ends. CDR1 is MNHEY, CDR2 SMNVEV, per germline (reference sequence). This CDR3 has 15 residues.

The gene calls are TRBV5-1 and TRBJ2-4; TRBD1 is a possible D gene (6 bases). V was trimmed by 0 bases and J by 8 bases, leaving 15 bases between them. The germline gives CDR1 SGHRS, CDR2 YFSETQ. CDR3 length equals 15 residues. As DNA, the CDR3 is TGCGCCAGCAGCTTGGGTTACAGGGACGACGACATTCAGTACTTC. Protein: CASSLGYRDDDIQYF.

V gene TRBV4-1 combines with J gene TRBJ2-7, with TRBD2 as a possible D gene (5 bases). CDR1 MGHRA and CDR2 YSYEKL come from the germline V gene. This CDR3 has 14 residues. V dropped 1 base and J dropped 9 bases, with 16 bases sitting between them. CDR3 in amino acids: CASSQGTSGDRQYF. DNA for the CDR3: TGCGCCAGCAGCCAAGGGACTTCTGGAGACCGGCAGTACTTC.

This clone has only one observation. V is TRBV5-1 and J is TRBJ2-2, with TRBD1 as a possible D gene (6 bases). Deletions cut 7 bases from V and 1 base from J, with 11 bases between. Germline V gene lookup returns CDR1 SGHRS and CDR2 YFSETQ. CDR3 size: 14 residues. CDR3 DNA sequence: TGCGCCAGCGGCCCGGGACAGAACACCGGGGAGCTGTTTTTT. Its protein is CASGPGQNTGELFF.

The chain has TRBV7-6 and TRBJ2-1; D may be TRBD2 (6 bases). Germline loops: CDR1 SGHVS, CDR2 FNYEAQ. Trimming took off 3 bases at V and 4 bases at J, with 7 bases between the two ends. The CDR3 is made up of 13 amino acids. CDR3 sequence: CASSLGLYNEQFF. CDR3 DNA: TGTGCCAGCAGCTTGGGACTTTACAATGAGCAGTTCTTC.